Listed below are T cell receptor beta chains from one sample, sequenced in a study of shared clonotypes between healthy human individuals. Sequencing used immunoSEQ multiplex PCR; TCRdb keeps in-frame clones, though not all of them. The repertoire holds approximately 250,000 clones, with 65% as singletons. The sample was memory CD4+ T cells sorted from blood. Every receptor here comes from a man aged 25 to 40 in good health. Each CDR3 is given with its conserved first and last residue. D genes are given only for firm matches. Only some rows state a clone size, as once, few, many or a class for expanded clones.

CASSLQGGGYNEQFF,TGTGCCAGCAGCCTCCAGGGTGGAGGCTACAATGAGCAGTTCTTC,TRBJ2-1,TRBV9,-,-
CASSSPGLAGAGELFF,TGTGCCAGCAGCTCCCCCGGACTAGCGGGAGCCGGGGAGCTGTTTTTT,TRBJ2-2,TRBV28,TRBD2,-
CASSLGQQMNTEAFF,TGTGCCAGCAGCTTGGGACAGCAGATGAACACTGAAGCTTTCTTT,TRBJ1-1,TRBV5-4,-,-
CASSPHQGYGYTF,TGTGCCAGCAGCCCCCACCAGGGATATGGCTACACCTTC,TRBJ1-2,TRBV9,-,few
CASSVRQGPYNEQFF,TGTGCCAGCAGCGTAAGACAGGGACCGTACAATGAGCAGTTCTTC,TRBJ2-1,TRBV9,TRBD1,-
CASSYDRTYNEQFF,TGTGCCAGCAGTTACGACCGAACCTACAATGAGCAGTTCTTC,TRBJ2-1,TRBV6-5,-,-
CATSRGGQGGGEQYF,TGTGCCACCAGCAGAGGGGGACAGGGGGGTGGCGAGCAGTACTTC,TRBJ2-7,TRBV15,TRBD1,-
CASSLGPPTQFF,TGTGCCAGCAGCCTGGGACCCCCGACGCAGTTCTTC,TRBJ2-1,TRBV6-1,-,-
CASSEGRLAANYNEQFF,TGTGCCAGCAGTGAAGGGCGACTAGCGGCGAACTACAATGAGCAGTTCTTC,TRBJ2-1,TRBV6-1,TRBD2,-
CASSGNRGDEQFF,TGTGCCAGCAGCGGTAACAGGGGGGATGAGCAGTTCTTC,TRBJ2-1,TRBV7-3,TRBD1,-
CASSPGRAPDTQYF,TGTGCCAGCTCCCCGGGCAGGGCGCCAGATACGCAGTATTTT,TRBJ2-3,TRBV18,-,many
CASSQGPGSYEQYF,TGCGCCAGCTCCCAGGGTCCGGGCTCCTACGAGCAGTACTTC,TRBJ2-7,TRBV10-1,-,-
CASSPGTSSYEQYF,TGTGCCAGCTCACCCGGGACTTCTTCCTACGAGCAGTACTTC,TRBJ2-7,TRBV18,-,-
CASRGSLEETQYF,TGTGCCAGCAGGGGAAGCCTCGAAGAGACCCAGTACTTC,TRBJ2-5,TRBV27,-,-
CASRHRGDQPQHF,TGTGCCAGCAGACACAGGGGGGATCAGCCCCAGCATTTT,TRBJ1-5,TRBV6-6,TRBD1,-
CSARKSTGAYF,TGCAGTGCTAGAAAGTCAACAGGGGCCTACTTC,TRBJ2-7,TRBV20-1,TRBD1,once
CASKGRVGSYEQYF,TGTGCCAGTAAGGGACGGGTGGGATCCTACGAGCAGTACTTC,TRBJ2-7,TRBV6-6,-,-
CASSQTANTEAFF,TGTGCCAGCAGCCAGACAGCGAACACTGAAGCTTTCTTT,TRBJ1-1,TRBV6-6,-,-
CASGRSAAYEQYF,TGTGCCAGCGGTAGAAGCGCCGCCTACGAGCAGTACTTC,TRBJ2-7,TRBV6-5,-,-
CASSPVPRQGDYGYTF,TGTGCCAGCTCACCAGTCCCCCGGCAGGGTGACTATGGCTACACCTTC,TRBJ1-2,TRBV18,-,once
CALGNNEQFF,TGTGCCCTGGGGAACAATGAGCAGTTCTTC,TRBJ2-1,TRBV7-8,-,-
CASSEVKGRIGNEQFF,TGTGCCAGCAGTGAGGTGAAAGGCAGGATAGGGAATGAGCAGTTCTTC,TRBJ2-1,TRBV27,-,many
CAISESSHEQYF,TGTGCCATCAGTGAGTCGTCCCACGAGCAGTACTTC,TRBJ2-7,TRBV10-3,-,-
CASSGGTSGYQETQYF,TGTGCCAGCAGCGGAGGGACTAGCGGATACCAAGAGACCCAGTACTTC,TRBJ2-5,TRBV5-5,TRBD2,-
CASTPGQGFGPLFF,TGTGCCAGCACCCCGGGACAGGGTTTCGGGCCACTGTTTTTT,TRBJ1-4,TRBV6-1,TRBD1,-
CASSPLAILRYNEQFF,TGTGCCAGCTCACCACTGGCAATCCTAAGATACAATGAGCAGTTCTTC,TRBJ2-1,TRBV18,-,-
CASSPHPSGIIDEQFF,TGTGCCAGCAGTCCACATCCTAGCGGGATTATCGATGAGCAGTTCTTC,TRBJ2-1,TRBV2,TRBD2,-
CASSHPTLGVNEQFF,TGTGCCAGCAGCCATCCTACCTTAGGGGTCAATGAGCAATTCTTC,TRBJ2-1,TRBV6-6,-,-
CASSLGVWGLVSGANVLTF,TGCGCCAGCAGCTTGGGGGTTTGGGGTTTGGTGTCTGGGGCCAACGTCCTGACTTTC,TRBJ2-6,TRBV5-1,-,few
CASSQVDLAGFSYNEQFF,TGTGCCAGCAGCCAAGTGGATCTAGCGGGTTTTTCCTACAATGAGCAGTTCTTC,TRBJ2-1,TRBV4-2,TRBD2,-
CASSQGQGRSTEAFF,TGCGCCAGCAGCCAAGGTCAGGGGCGTTCTACTGAAGCTTTCTTT,TRBJ1-1,TRBV4-1,-,once
CASSQTGGRGRYEQYF,TGTGCCAGCAGCCAAACGGGCGGGAGGGGTCGTTACGAGCAGTACTTC,TRBJ2-7,TRBV14,TRBD2,-
CASSLSLVGEQYF,TGTGCCAGCAGCCTGAGCCTGGTTGGCGAGCAGTACTTC,TRBJ2-7,TRBV11-2,-,-
CASSADLVNQPQHF,TGTGCCAGCAGCGCGGATCTTGTGAATCAGCCCCAGCATTTT,TRBJ1-5,TRBV2,-,few
CASRYQMNTEAFF,TGTGCCAGCCGTTATCAGATGAACACTGAAGCTTTCTTT,TRBJ1-1,TRBV2,-,-
CASGPTGATNEKLFF,TGTGCCAGCGGACCAACAGGGGCCACTAATGAAAAACTGTTTTTT,TRBJ1-4,TRBV7-2,TRBD1,-
CASSYDRGNEQYF,TGTGCCAGCAGTTACGACAGGGGGAACGAGCAGTACTTC,TRBJ2-7,TRBV6-5,TRBD1,many
CASSSPPGLAGVFPGELFF,TGTGCCAGCAGTTCCCCCCCGGGACTAGCGGGAGTCTTCCCCGGGGAGCTGTTTTTT,TRBJ2-2,TRBV28,TRBD2,-
CASSQDGRFSGGYTF,TGCGCCAGCAGCCAAGACGGACGGTTCAGTGGTGGCTACACCTTC,TRBJ1-2,TRBV4-1,-,-
CASADSYSNQPQHF,TGTGCCAGCGCAGACAGTTATAGCAATCAGCCCCAGCATTTT,TRBJ1-5,TRBV2,-,-
CASTTEGATNEKLFF,TGTGCCAGCACCACGGAAGGGGCAACTAATGAAAAACTGTTTTTT,TRBJ1-4,TRBV28,-,-
CASSPQPGLAVYEQYF,TGTGCCAGCAGCCCTCAACCGGGACTAGCGGTCTACGAGCAGTACTTC,TRBJ2-7,TRBV7-2,TRBD2,-
CASSPRGQGVYEQYF,TGTGCCAGCTCACCACGAGGACAGGGGGTATACGAGCAGTACTTC,TRBJ2-7,TRBV18,TRBD1,-
CASSLRTTNYEQYF,TGTGCCAGCAGCTTGAGGACCACCAACTACGAGCAGTACTTC,TRBJ2-7,TRBV11-3,-,-
CASSRQGAGLSYEQYF,TGCGCCAGCAGCCGACAGGGGGCGGGTCTCTCCTACGAGCAGTACTTC,TRBJ2-7,TRBV5-1,TRBD1,few
CSVTGVENTEAFF,TGCAGCGTCACAGGGGTGGAGAACACTGAAGCTTTCTTT,TRBJ1-1,TRBV29-1,TRBD1,few
CSARFLAEQFF,TGCAGTGCTAGATTTCTAGCGGAGCAGTTCTTC,TRBJ2-1,TRBV20-1,-,-
CASSHSGNTGELFF,TGTGCCAGCAGCCATAGCGGGAACACCGGGGAGCTGTTTTTT,TRBJ2-2,TRBV28,-,-
CASSEISGTDTQYF,TGTGCCAGCAGTGAAATAAGCGGCACAGATACGCAGTATTTT,TRBJ2-3,TRBV6-4,-,-
CASSREQPNEKLFF,TGTGCCAGCAGCCGTGAACAGCCTAATGAAAAACTGTTTTTT,TRBJ1-4,TRBV7-9,-,-
CAISDNGNWGTDTQYF,TGTGCCATCAGTGACAACGGGAATTGGGGCACAGATACGCAGTATTTT,TRBJ2-3,TRBV10-3,-,-
CVEAYEQYF,TGCGTCGAGGCTTACGAGCAGTACTTC,TRBJ2-7,TRBV23-1,-,many
CASGLYTGELFF,TGCGCCAGCGGATTATACACCGGGGAGCTGTTTTTT,TRBJ2-2,TRBV5-1,-,-
CAWSVDTPETQYF,TGTGCCTGGAGTGTAGACACCCCAGAGACCCAGTACTTC,TRBJ2-5,TRBV30,-,-
CATSRAGRGYGYTF,TGTGCCACCAGCAGGGCGGGGAGGGGGTATGGCTACACCTTC,TRBJ1-2,TRBV15,-,-